The T cell receptor (beta chain) described here comes from a study of cytomegalovirus exposure and HLA in healthy donors. Broader study findings: According to a later analysis, donors in an Asian-associated ancestry cluster reportedly had fewer N-insertions than the approximately 730-donor mean. Relative to equally common others, HLA-associated TCR beta chains showed greater clonal expansion in a later analysis. TCR beta sequences reportedly predicted most subjects' HLA-A and HLA-B alleles accurately. The authors considered a cluster of highly shared sequence variants likely to be a sequencing artifact.

As regards this clone: Its matching antigen is unknown. At one end the junction does not follow the germline gene, possibly because of a read error.

The PCR contained 60 Vbeta and 13 Jbeta primers. TCRdb's copy holds only in-frame clones and misses some; the assay was immunoSEQ multiplex PCR. The sample yields over 100,000 clones, approximately 79% seen once. The CDR3 extends over 14 amino acids. The germline gives CDR1 SGHRS, CDR2 YFSETQ. The sequence was obtained from a man in his 60s in good health and CMV-seropositive. J is TRBJ1-1 and V is TRBV5-1; D remains ambiguous. The specimen sequenced was PBMCs. CDR3: CASSFLGSNTEAFF. As DNA, the CDR3 is TGTGCCAGCAGCTTTCTGGGCTCGAACACTGAAGCTTTCTTT.